This T cell receptor (beta chain) was recovered during a study of T cell repertoires in cytomegalovirus infection. Study context: Both CMV infection and a matching HLA type were indicated by public TCR beta signatures.

Study observations and caveats: People with CMV and the relevant HLA were identified by cumulative public TCR beta family frequency.

Via MiXCR, TCRdb re-called the reads, giving one row per CDR3 protein. The sample yields approximately 73,000 distinct CDR3 sequences, about 37% seen once. For this clonotype: The antigen is not known.

Germline trimming cut 3 bases from V and 4 bases from J; bases unmatched to any gene: 5. Germline V gene lookup returns CDR1 KGHSH and CDR2 LQKENI. The CDR3 contains 14 residues. This chain connects TRBV18 to TRBJ2-7; 8 bases match TRBD1. This sample comprised CD8+ T cells from cultured PBMCs, obtained from culture after CMV antigen stimulation. The sequence derives from a human donor in good health (CMV status not recorded). Some clones in this sample may be carry-over from other donors' samples. In nucleotides, the CDR3 is TGTGCCAGCTCACCCGGACAGGGCCTTTACGAGCAGTACTTC. This translates into CASSPGQGLYEQYF.